Presented here are 20 T cell receptor beta chains from one specimen sequenced in a study of shared clonotypes between healthy human individuals. Data came from immunoSEQ multiplex PCR; TCRdb stores just in-frame clones and leaves some out. The sample has roughly 330,000 clones; 74% are singletons. Input material: memory CD4+ T cells sorted from blood. The subset: CD45RA-negative fraction. The receptors come from a man aged 30 to 45 in good health.

As for this clone: The junction shows a germline mismatch at one end, possibly a read error. Within the sample, other DNA sequences also encode this same CDR3. The chain carries TRBV11-2 and TRBJ2-1; 13 bases are a match to TRBD2. From germline, CDR1 is SGHAT and CDR2 FQNNGV. This CDR3 has 15 amino acids. In DNA, the CDR3 is TGCGCCAGCAGACTAGGACTAGCGGGAGTCGGAGAGCAGTTCTTC. Translation: CASRLGLAGVGEQFF.

J is TRBJ2-2 and V is TRBV2; no definite D call. CDR3 size: 14 residues. V was trimmed by 6 bases and J by 4 bases, leaving 12 bases between them. Germline V CDR1 and CDR2: SNHLY, FYNNEI. The CDR3 DNA is TGTGCCAGCAGCCGCGGACCGAGCACCGGGGAGCTGTTTTTT. Translating gives CASSRGPSTGELFF. The full variable domain, its missing parts supplied by reference TRBV2 and TRBJ2-2, is EPEVTQTPSHQVTQMGQEVILRCVPISNHLYFYWYRQILGQKVEFLVSFYNNEISEKSEIFDDQFSVERPDGSNFTLKIRSTKLEDSAMYFCASSRGPSTGELFFGEGSRLTVL.

This clone was picked up a small number of times. The CDR3 loop is CASRRLTDTGELFF. Written as DNA, the CDR3 is TGTGCCAGCCGGCGTCTCACAGACACCGGGGAGCTGTTTTTT. V and J are TRBV2 and TRBJ2-2; D ambiguous. The CDR3 is made up of 14 amino acids. The germline V gene has CDR1 SNHLY and CDR2 FYNNEI. V shed 8 bases and J shed 3 bases, with 13 bases lying between them.

The rearrangement uses TRBV7-2 and TRBJ1-5; no firm D call. V was cut by 5 bases and J by 6 bases, with 14 bases left in between. Germline CDR1 and CDR2: SGHTA and FQGNSA. There are 14 residues in the CDR3. The CDR3 DNA reads TGTGCCAGCAGCCTACAGTTTTCAGGTCAGCCCCAGCATTTT. Its translation is CASSLQFSGQPQHF.

The gene calls are TRBV2 and TRBJ1-2; TRBD1 is a possible D gene (6 bases). The V end lost 8 bases, the J end lost 2 bases, and 15 bases lay between the germline ends. The CDR3 consists of 14 residues. The germline CDR1 and CDR2 sequences are SNHLY and FYNNEI. In DNA form, the CDR3 reads TGTGCCAGCGCGAGGACAGCCCCAAACTATGGCTACACCTTC. Residues: CASARTAPNYGYTF. Together with reference TRBV2 and TRBJ1-2, the CDR3 gives the full variable domain: EPEVTQTPSHQVTQMGQEVILRCVPISNHLYFYWYRQILGQKVEFLVSFYNNEISEKSEIFDDQFSVERPDGSNFTLKIRSTKLEDSAMYFCASARTAPNYGYTFGSGTRLTVV.

J is TRBJ1-2 and V is TRBV28, with a tentative D call TRBD1 (5 bases). V lost 0 bases, J lost 5 bases, and 19 bases lay in between. CDR1 is MDHEN and CDR2 is SYDVKM in the germline V gene. The CDR3 runs to 17 residues. This chain's CDR3 is CASSLWGVRGEGYGYTF. The CDR3 region has the DNA TGTGCCAGCAGTTTATGGGGTGTAAGGGGCGAGGGGTATGGCTACACCTTC.

V usage is TRBV5-6 and J usage is TRBJ2-1; 11 bases are shared with TRBD2. This CDR3 is 15 amino acids long. V was clipped by 3 bases and J by 7 bases; unmatched bases: 6. Germline values: CDR1 SGHDT, CDR2 YYEEEE. CDR3 bases: TGTGCCAGCAGCTATAGCGGGAGGGCCGTGAATGAGCAGTTCTTC. It is translated as CASSYSGRAVNEQFF.

This clone was observed a few times. The J gene is TRBJ2-1, the V gene TRBV5-1, with a tentative D call TRBD1 (5 bases). The CDR3 has 16 amino acids. V gave up 2 bases and J gave up 4 bases, with 16 bases separating them. The V gene's germline CDR1 is SGHRS and CDR2 YFSETQ. The CDR3 reads CASSFLQVSSYNEQFF. CDR3 bases: TGCGCCAGCAGCTTTTTACAGGTCTCTAGTTACAATGAGCAGTTCTTC.

This chain joins TRBV5-4 and TRBJ1-1, with unresolved D. Trimming took 4 bases from V and 6 from J, leaving 13 bases between them. Germline CDR1 reads SGHNT; CDR2 reads YYREEE (reference sequence). There are 13 residues in the CDR3. CDR3 coding DNA: TGTGCCAGCAGCCTACCGAGGGAGGCTGAAGCTTTCTTT. This sequence encodes CASSLPREAEAFF.

This chain uses TRBV28 with TRBJ1-3; D is unresolved. CDR3 length: 17 residues. Germline CDR1 and CDR2: MDHEN and SYDVKM. V was clipped by 0 bases and J by 2 bases, with 14 bases between them. The CDR3 is CASSLWQLRVTGNTIYF. The CDR3, as DNA: TGTGCCAGCAGTTTATGGCAATTGAGAGTCACTGGAAACACCATATATTTT.

The V gene is TRBV7-2, the J gene TRBJ1-5; TRBD1 matches at 7 bases. Germline CDR1 and CDR2: SGHTA and FQGNSA. J gave up 6 bases and V 1 base, and 12 bases lay outside the gene matches. There are 17 residues in the CDR3. CDR3 bases: TGTGCCAGCAGCTTAGGGAGGTCAGGGGGTCCCGGTCAGCCCCAGCATTTT. The encoded protein is CASSLGRSGGPGQPQHF.

J is TRBJ2-2 and V is TRBV11-2; D is undetermined. Germline V lookup: CDR1 SGHAT, CDR2 FQNNGV. The V end was cut by 1 base, the J end by 1 base, with 13 bases between. The CDR3 totals 17 residues. CDR3: CASSLASDFRNTGELFF. The CDR3 nucleotides are TGTGCCAGCAGCTTAGCTTCTGACTTTCGGAACACCGGGGAGCTGTTTTTT. The full variable domain, rest sourced from reference TRBV11-2 and TRBJ2-2, is EAGVAQSPRYKIIEKRQSVAFWCNPISGHATLYWYQQILGQGPKLLIQFQNNGVVDDSQLPKDRFSAERLKGVDSTLKIQPAKLEDSAVYLCASSLASDFRNTGELFFGEGSRLTVL.

This clone has more than one count but fewer than ten. Other DNA sequences from this sample encode an identical CDR3 as well. The chain employs TRBV7-3 and TRBJ2-1; 12 bases map to TRBD2. Per the germline V gene, CDR1 is SGHTA and CDR2 is FQGTGA. V dropped 5 bases and J dropped 4; count of bases not matched to a gene: 6. This CDR3 contains 16 residues. The CDR3: CASSLLAGGPYNEQFF. The CDR3 DNA is TGTGCCAGCAGCCTTCTAGCGGGAGGGCCTTACAATGAGCAGTTCTTC. Full variable domain (rest looked up from reference TRBV7-3 and TRBJ2-1): GAGVSQTPSNKVTEKGKYVELRCDPISGHTALYWYRQSLGQGPEFLIYFQGTGAADDSGLPNDRFFAVRPEGSVSTLKIQRTERGDSAVYLCASSLLAGGPYNEQFFGPGTRLTVL.

The V call is TRBV23-1, the J call TRBJ1-1; TRBD1 matches 7 bases. TRBV23-1 is an ORF, with its function uncertain. This CDR3 comprises 15 residues. V shed 5 bases, J shed 3 bases, and the junction held 9 bases outside the gene matches. CDR3 DNA: TGCGCCAGCAGTTATGACAGGGAGTCGGACACTGAAGCTTTCTTT. Protein product: CASSYDRESDTEAFF.

This chain joins TRBV2 and TRBJ2-5; the match to TRBD1 covers 8 bases. The junction had 3 bases not matched to a gene; V was cut back by 2 bases and J by 4 bases. The germline V gene has CDR1 SNHLY and CDR2 FYNNEI. CDR3 length: 14 amino acids. CDR3 nucleotides: TGTGCCAGCAGTGAACAGGGGGCTGGAGAGACCCAGTACTTC. Protein product: CASSEQGAGETQYF.

The chain uses TRBV5-5 and TRBJ1-1, with D unresolved. The CDR3 contains 13 residues. Germline CDR1 and CDR2: SGHKS and YYEKEE (reference sequence). V lost 4 bases and J lost 1, with 8 bases in between. The CDR3 coding sequence is TGTGCCAGCAGCCGGACGGCGAACACTGAAGCTTTCTTT. It translates to CASSRTANTEAFF.

This clone has just a few counts. This sequence joins TRBV10-1 and TRBJ1-1, with D possibly matching TRBD1 (5 bases). Germline V gene data show CDR1 as WNHNN and CDR2 as SYGVQD (reference sequence). This CDR3 is built from 14 residues. Trimming left V 3 bases short and J 4 bases short, with 12 bases between. The CDR3 nucleotides are TGCGCCAGCAGTGAAGGTGGCGGGGCCACTGAAGCTTTCTTT. Translation gives CASSEGGGATEAFF.

J is TRBJ2-7 and V is TRBV6-1; D remains ambiguous. V lost 2 bases and J lost 2, with 13 bases in between. This CDR3 is 15 amino acids long. The germline CDR1 and CDR2 sequences are MNHNS and SASEGT. The CDR3 DNA sequence: TGTGCCAGCAGTGAATCGGCACCTATCCCCTACGAGCAGTACTTC. Translating gives CASSESAPIPYEQYF.

The rearrangement joins TRBV12-5 to TRBJ2-7, with D perhaps matching TRBD2 (5 bases). Per the germline V gene, CDR1 is LGHNT and CDR2 is FRNRAP. V lost 0 bases and J 1 base, leaving 22 bases between the germline ends. The CDR3 length is 19 residues. CDR3 in amino acids: CASGLVLSRRGKTSYEQYF. CDR3 nucleotide sequence: TGTGCTAGTGGTTTGGTATTATCGAGGAGAGGGAAAACGTCCTACGAGCAGTACTTC.

The chain couples TRBV27 to TRBJ2-5; D gene unclear. V was clipped by 3 bases and J by 2 bases, with 10 bases between them. The CDR3 runs to 14 residues. Germline V gives CDR1 MNHEY, CDR2 SMNVEV (reference sequence). This CDR3 reads CASSFLSSQETQYF. CDR3 nucleotide sequence: TGTGCCAGCAGTTTTCTATCCAGTCAAGAGACCCAGTACTTC.